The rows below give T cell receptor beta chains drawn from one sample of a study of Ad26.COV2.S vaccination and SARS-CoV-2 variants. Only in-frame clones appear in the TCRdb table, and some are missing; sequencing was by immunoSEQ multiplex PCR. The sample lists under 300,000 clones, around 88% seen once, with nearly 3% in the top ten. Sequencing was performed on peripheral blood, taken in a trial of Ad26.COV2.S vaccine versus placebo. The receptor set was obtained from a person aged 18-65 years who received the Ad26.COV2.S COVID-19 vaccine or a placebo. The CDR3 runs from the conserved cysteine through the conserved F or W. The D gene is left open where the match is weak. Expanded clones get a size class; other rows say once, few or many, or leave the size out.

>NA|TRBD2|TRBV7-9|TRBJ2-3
TGTGCCAGCAGCTCCTCTAGCGGGAGGGCCTCGAATACGCAGTATTTT
CASSSSSGRASNTQYF
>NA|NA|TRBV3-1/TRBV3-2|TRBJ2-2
TGTGCCAGCAGCCAAGTGGGCGGCGGGGAGCTGTTTTTT
CASSQVGGGELFF
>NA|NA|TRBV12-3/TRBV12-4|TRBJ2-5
TGTGCCAGCGGGGCGGATCCGCAAGAGACCCAGTACTTC
CASGADPQETQYF
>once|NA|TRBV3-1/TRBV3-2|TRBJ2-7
TGTGCCAGCAGCCAATGGGGATACGAGCAGTACTTC
CASSQWGYEQYF
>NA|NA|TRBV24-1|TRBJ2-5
TGTGCCACCAGTGATTTCGCTAAGAAGGAGACCCAGTACTTC
CATSDFAKKETQYF
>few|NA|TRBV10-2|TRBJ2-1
TGCGCCAGCAGTGATACCCCCGACAATGAGCAGTTCTTC
CASSDTPDNEQFF
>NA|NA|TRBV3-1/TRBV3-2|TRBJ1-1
TGTGCCAGCAGCCAAGGGTACATGAACACTGAAGCTTTCTTT
CASSQGYMNTEAFF
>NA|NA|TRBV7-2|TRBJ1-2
TGTGCCAGCAGCTCTACAGGGTCCGTCAACTATGGCTACACCTTC
CASSSTGSVNYGYTF
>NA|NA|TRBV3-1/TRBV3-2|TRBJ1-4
TGTGCCAGCAGCCAGGTACTTATCTCCGGGGAGGCAAAACTGTTTTTT
CASSQVLISGEAKLFF
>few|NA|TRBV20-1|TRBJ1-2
TGCAGTGCTTCGGGACCGAATGGCTACACCTTC
CSASGPNGYTF
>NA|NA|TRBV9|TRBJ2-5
TGTGCCAGCAGCGTAGGGCGGAACCAAGAGACCCAGTACTTC
CASSVGRNQETQYF
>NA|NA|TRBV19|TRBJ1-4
TGTGCCAGTAGTCGAGAAGGAGGGGTTGAAGGACTGTTTTTT
CASSREGGVEGLFF
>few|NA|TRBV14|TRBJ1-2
TGTGCCAGCAGCCTGGGAGGAATTGGCTACACCTTC
CASSLGGIGYTF
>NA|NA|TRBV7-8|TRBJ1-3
TGTGCCAGCAGCGAACTTACCCCCTCGGACAGCCGAAACACCATATATTTT
CASSELTPSDSRNTIYF
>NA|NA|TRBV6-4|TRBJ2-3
TGTGCCAGCAGTGAAGGGCAGGCCACAGATACGCAGTATTTT
CASSEGQATDTQYF
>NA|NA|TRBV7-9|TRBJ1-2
TGTGCCAGCAGCACCCGACAGGAGCTGAACTATGGCTACACCTTC
CASSTRQELNYGYTF
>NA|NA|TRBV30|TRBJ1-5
TGTGCCTGGAGTTGGGCGGGAAATCAGCCCCAGCATTTT
CAWSWAGNQPQHF
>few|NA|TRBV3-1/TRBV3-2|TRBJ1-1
TGTGCCAGCAGCCGATCAGGAGGAATGAACACTGAAGCTTTCTTT
CASSRSGGMNTEAFF